This passage covers 27 T cell receptor beta chains from one sample sequenced in a study of shared clonotypes between healthy human individuals. Libraries were prepared by immunoSEQ multiplex PCR; TCRdb keeps only in-frame clonotypes and omits some of them. This table holds 2 million or so clones, roughly 96% found once. The sequencing input was naive CD4+ T cells sorted from blood. Sample subset: CD45RA+ positively selected. These receptors were obtained from a man between 18 and 29 years old in good health.

The chain carries TRBV5-1 and TRBJ1-2; D unresolved. V lost 3 bases, J lost 4 bases, and 7 bases lay in between. CDR1 and CDR2 (germline): SGHRS, YFSETQ. This CDR3 has 12 amino acids. CDR3 coding DNA: TGCGCCAGCAGCTCTAACAGCTATGGCTACACCTTC. Its translation: CASSSNSYGYTF.

The gene calls are TRBV6-6 and TRBJ2-7, with a tentative D call TRBD2 (5 bases). This CDR3 has 15 residues. V lost 0 bases, J lost 7 bases, and 16 bases lay in between. Germline V lookup: CDR1 MNHNY, CDR2 SVGAGI (reference sequence). CDR3 in DNA: TGTGCCAGCAGTTACTCGATAGTTCCCCCGGGGGAGCAGTACTTC. Amino acid sequence: CASSYSIVPPGEQYF.

This chain links TRBV5-4 with TRBJ1-1, with D perhaps matching TRBD1 (5 bases). V was trimmed by 3 bases and J by 5 bases, leaving 17 bases between them. The CDR3 runs 15 residues. Germline CDR1 and CDR2: SGHNT and YYREEE (reference sequence). The CDR3 loop is CASSWAGSQGTEAFF. The DNA of the CDR3 is TGTGCCAGCAGCTGGGCCGGGTCCCAGGGTACTGAAGCTTTCTTT. The full variable domain, in which reference TRBV5-4 and TRBJ1-1 provide the parts outside the CDR3, is ETGVTQSPTHLIKTRGQQVTLRCSSQSGHNTVSWYQQALGQGPQFIFQYYREEENGRGNFPPRFSGLQFPNYSSELNVNALELDDSALYLCASSWAGSQGTEAFFGQGTRLTVV.

This clone appeared once. The V gene is TRBV11-3, the J gene TRBJ2-2; the match to TRBD1 covers 7 bases. In germline, CDR1 is SGHNT, CDR2 YENEEA. This CDR3 region has 15 residues. The V and J ends lost 5 bases and 0 bases, in that order; junction bases with no gene match: 3. The CDR3 DNA reads TGTGCCAGCAGCCGGGACAGCGCGAACACCGGGGAGCTGTTTTTT. This translates into CASSRDSANTGELFF.

This clone was seen a single time. The chain combines TRBV30 with TRBJ1-2; 7 bases align to TRBD1. J was trimmed by 7 bases and V by 7 bases; bases with no gene match: 6. In germline, CDR1 is GTSNPN, CDR2 SVGIG (reference sequence). This CDR3 contains 11 residues. CDR3 nucleotide sequence: TGTGCCTCGTCAGGGGGAGCTGGCTACACCTTC. Translation: CASSGGAGYTF.

The genes are TRBV21-1 and TRBJ2-4; the table's D call of TRBD2 was not tested on the DNA. TRBV21-1 is listed as a pseudogene. CDR3 length equals 18 residues. The CDR3 bases are TGTGCCAGCAGCAAAGCCCATTATAGGCGAGGAGGCAAAAACATTCAGTACTTC. This translates into CASSKAHYRRGGKNIQYF.

The V and J genes are TRBV2 and TRBJ1-4, with D hard to call. The germline V gene has CDR1 SNHLY and CDR2 FYNNEI. V was cut by 4 bases and J by 0 bases, with 12 bases left in between. CDR3 length: 16 amino acids. CDR3 sequence reads: CASSVSVGTTNEKLFF. DNA of the CDR3: TGTGCCAGCAGTGTGTCGGTGGGAACAACTAATGAAAAACTGTTTTTT.

This CDR3 reads CASSPGQTEAFF. CDR3 DNA sequence: TGTGCCAGCAGCCCAGGGCAGACTGAAGCTTTCTTT. This sequence joins TRBV11-2 and TRBJ1-1, with D perhaps matching TRBD1 (5 bases). Trimming stripped 5 bases from V and 5 bases from J, with 9 bases between. The CDR3 is 12 residues long. The germline V gene encodes CDR1 SGHAT and CDR2 FQNNGV.

The chain uses TRBV18 and TRBJ1-2; D gene unclear. The germline V and J ends were trimmed by 2 bases and 2 bases, with 9 bases remaining between them. CDR1 is KGHSH and CDR2 is LQKENI in the germline V gene. The length of the CDR3 is 14 residues. The CDR3 bases are TGTGCCAGCTCACCAGTTCCGCAAAACTATGGCTACACCTTC. This sequence encodes CASSPVPQNYGYTF.

The V and J genes are TRBV28 and TRBJ2-3, with D possibly matching TRBD2 (6 bases). Deletions cut 4 bases from V and 3 bases from J, with 14 bases between. Germline CDR1 reads MDHEN; CDR2 reads SYDVKM. This CDR3 has 15 amino acids. The CDR3 here is CASSSAAAGTDTQYF. The CDR3 coding sequence is TGTGCCAGCAGTTCCGCGGCTGCGGGGACAGATACGCAGTATTTT.

The rearrangement joins TRBV28 to TRBJ2-1; no clear D. Germline-derived CDR1 and CDR2 are MDHEN and SYDVKM. The CDR3 has 13 residues. With 2 bases removed from V and 5 bases from J, the gap between germline ends came to 7 bases. In DNA, the CDR3 is TGTGCCAGCAGTTTAGGCCTCAACAATGAGCAGTTCTTC. Translating gives CASSLGLNNEQFF.

This chain uses TRBV29-1 with TRBJ2-7; a weak D match, TRBD1 (5 bases). V was pared by 5 bases and J by 2 bases, with 13 bases between. Germline assignment: CDR1 SQVTM and CDR2 ANQGSEA. CDR3 length: 13 amino acids. CDR3 bases: TGCAGCGTTAGCAACAGGAGTACCTACGAGCAGTACTTC. It yields the protein CSVSNRSTYEQYF.

The chain has TRBV6-1 and TRBJ2-3; no reliable D call. Trimming took 1 base from V and 1 from J, leaving 15 bases between them. The CDR3 spans 17 residues. In germline, CDR1 is MNHNS, CDR2 SASEGT. The CDR3 DNA is TGTGCCAGCAGTGAAGATAAGAGGTCCCTGGGCACAGATACGCAGTATTTT. It specifies CASSEDKRSLGTDTQYF.

The chain recombines TRBV5-4 with TRBJ2-7; 7 positions agree with TRBD1. Germline CDR1 SGHNT, CDR2 YYREEE (reference sequence). The ends lost 0 bases at V and 3 bases at J; junction bases unmatched: 9. This CDR3 contains 16 residues. CDR3 loop: CASSLGGTVSHYEQYF. CDR3 DNA sequence: TGTGCCAGCAGCTTGGGGGGGACAGTCTCACACTACGAGCAGTACTTC.

Worth noting for this clone: Other DNA sequences in the sample encode the same CDR3. V and J are TRBV28 and TRBJ2-2; D remains unclear. Germline assignment: CDR1 MDHEN and CDR2 SYDVKM. The CDR3 loop spans 13 amino acids. The V end lost 3 bases, the J end lost 2 bases, and 4 bases lay between the germline ends. The CDR3 region has the DNA TGTGCCAGCAGTTTCCCAAACACCGGGGAGCTGTTTTTT. Residues: CASSFPNTGELFF.

V usage is TRBV7-3 and J usage is TRBJ1-1; a weak D match, TRBD1 (6 bases). The V gene's germline CDR1 is SGHTA and CDR2 FQGTGA. There are 14 residues in the CDR3. The V gene lost 5 bases and the J gene lost 7 bases, with 17 bases spanning the gap. The CDR3 loop reads CASSPRGGGYEAFF. The CDR3 region has the DNA TGTGCCAGCAGCCCCCGAGGGGGAGGGTATGAAGCTTTCTTT.

V usage is TRBV2 and J usage is TRBJ2-5; no clear D. Germline V gene data show CDR1 as SNHLY and CDR2 as FYNNEI. The V end lost 4 bases, the J end lost 3 bases, and 9 bases lay between the germline ends. The CDR3 runs to 13 residues. CDR3 DNA: TGTGCCAGCAGTGGGGGAACTAAAGAGACCCAGTACTTC. As protein: CASSGGTKETQYF.

The genes are TRBV20-1 and TRBJ1-1; D gene ambiguous. V lost 8 bases to trimming and J lost 7 bases, with 11 bases between them. Germline-derived CDR1 and CDR2 are DFQATT and SNEGSKA (reference sequence). CDR3 size: 10 residues. CDR3 sequence: CSRREVEAFF. The CDR3, as DNA: TGCAGTAGACGAGAAGTTGAAGCTTTCTTT.

The V call is TRBV4-1, the J call TRBJ1-5; D unclear. Germline CDR1 reads MGHRA; CDR2 reads YSYEKL. V lost 0 bases and J lost 4, with 7 bases in between. This CDR3 spans 14 amino acids. CDR3 sequence reads: CASSQEDTNQPQHF. The CDR3 coding sequence is TGCGCCAGCAGCCAAGAAGACACGAATCAGCCCCAGCATTTT.

This clone was detected only once. CDR3 region: CASSLQEGPRTDTQYF. DNA of the CDR3: TGTGCCAGCAGCCTCCAAGAGGGGCCACGCACAGATACGCAGTATTTT. The rearrangement joins TRBV7-9 to TRBJ2-3; D tentatively fits TRBD1 or TRBD2 (5 bases each). The CDR3 is 16 residues long. Per the germline V gene, CDR1 is SEHNR and CDR2 is FQNEAQ (reference sequence). Trimming left V 5 bases short and J 1 base short, with 16 bases between. The full variable domain, in which reference TRBV7-9 and TRBJ2-3 provide the parts outside the CDR3, is DTGVSQNPRHKITKRGQNVTFRCDPISEHNRLYWYRQTLGQGPEFLTYFQNEAQLEKSRLLSDRFSAERPKGSFSTLEIQRTEQGDSAMYLCASSLQEGPRTDTQYFGPGTRLTVL.

The rearrangement joins TRBV5-5 to TRBJ1-4; TRBD1 is a possible D gene (6 bases). Germline assignment: CDR1 SGHKS and CDR2 YYEKEE (reference sequence). The CDR3 consists of 15 residues. V lost 0 bases, J lost 5 bases, and 11 bases lay in between. In DNA, the CDR3 is TGTGCCAGCAGCTTGGCGGACAGAGTAAATGAAAAACTGTTTTTT. Amino acid sequence: CASSLADRVNEKLFF. Together with reference TRBV5-5 and TRBJ1-4, the CDR3 gives the full variable domain: DAGVTQSPTHLIKTRGQQVTLRCSPISGHKSVSWYQQVLGQGPQFIFQYYEKEERGRGNFPDRFSARQFPNYSSELNVNALLLGDSALYLCASSLADRVNEKLFFGSGTQLSVL.

This chain links TRBV29-1 with TRBJ2-5, with D tentatively TRBD2 (7 bases). Per the germline V gene, CDR1 is SQVTM and CDR2 is ANQGSEA. V was cut by 4 bases and J by 5 bases, with 17 bases left in between. The CDR3 runs 14 residues. CDR3 DNA sequence: TGCAGCGTTGCTCGGGGGGCGAGCGTGGAGACCCAGTACTTC. Translation gives CSVARGASVETQYF.

A remark on this clone: Additional DNA sequences in this sample encode the identical CDR3. The CDR3 protein is CASSVVAGRTDTQYF. CDR3 bases: TGTGCCAGCAGCGTAGTAGCGGGCCGCACAGATACGCAGTATTTT. V usage is TRBV9 and J usage is TRBJ2-3; 7 bases are shared with TRBD2. The CDR3 runs to 15 residues. The germline CDR1 and CDR2 sequences are SGDLS and YYNGEE. The V segment lost 0 bases and the J segment 1 base; nucleotides outside the gene matches: 2.

The chain couples TRBV7-9 to TRBJ2-1; unclear D gene. Trimming shortened V by 5 bases and J by 5 bases, and 7 bases separated the two germline ends. Germline values: CDR1 SEHNR, CDR2 FQNEAQ (reference sequence). The CDR3 loop spans 12 amino acids. The chain's CDR3 is CASSARDNEQFF. The CDR3 DNA reads TGTGCCAGCAGCGCCCGGGACAATGAGCAGTTCTTC.

J is TRBJ1-2 and V is TRBV19; no clear D gene. Looked up from germline, CDR1 is LNHDA and CDR2 is SQIVND (reference sequence). The CDR3 length is 17 residues. Trimming pared 4 bases from V and 7 bases from J, leaving 25 bases between. The CDR3 nucleotides are TGTGCCAGTAGTAGGGTCTTTATTGGTGTTCTGACGTTTGGCTACACCTTC. Amino acids: CASSRVFIGVLTFGYTF.

This chain uses TRBV2 with TRBJ2-1; 12 positions agree with TRBD2. The trim removed 7 bases at V and 7 bases at J, leaving 11 bases unmatched. The CDR3 is 16 residues long. Germline CDR1 and CDR2: SNHLY and FYNNEI. CDR3 coding DNA: TGTGCCAGCACTCTAATGACTAGCGGGAGCAGGAATGAGCAGTTCTTC. Its protein is CASTLMTSGSRNEQFF.

V and J are TRBV6-6 and TRBJ1-4; D remains ambiguous. CDR3 size: 15 residues. The germline gives CDR1 MNHNY, CDR2 SVGAGI (reference sequence). V was shortened by 4 bases and J by 5 bases, with 14 bases between the two germline ends. CDR3 nucleotides: TGTGCCAGCAGTTCGGCGGGAAATAAAAATGAAAAACTGTTTTTT. Amino acid sequence: CASSSAGNKNEKLFF.